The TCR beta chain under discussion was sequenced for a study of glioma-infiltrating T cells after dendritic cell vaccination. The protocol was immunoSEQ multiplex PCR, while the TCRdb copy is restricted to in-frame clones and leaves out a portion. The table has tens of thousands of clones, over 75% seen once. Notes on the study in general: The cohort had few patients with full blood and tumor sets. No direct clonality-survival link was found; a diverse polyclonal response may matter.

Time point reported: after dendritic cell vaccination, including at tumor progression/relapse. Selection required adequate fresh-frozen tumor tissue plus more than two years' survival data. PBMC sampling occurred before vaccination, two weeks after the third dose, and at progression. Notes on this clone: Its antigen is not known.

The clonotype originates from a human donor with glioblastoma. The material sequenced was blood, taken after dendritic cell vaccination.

The CDR3 reads CASRVSSVTSGRRRDEQYF. The CDR3 DNA sequence: TGTGCCAGCAGAGTATCCTCTGTGACTAGCGGGAGGAGAAGGGACGAGCAGTACTTC. The V gene is TRBV2, the J gene TRBJ2-7, with 13 bases identical to TRBD2. V gave up 6 bases and J gave up 5 bases; unmatched junction bases: 19. Germline V gene data show CDR1 as SNHLY and CDR2 as FYNNEI. The CDR3 is 19 amino acids.